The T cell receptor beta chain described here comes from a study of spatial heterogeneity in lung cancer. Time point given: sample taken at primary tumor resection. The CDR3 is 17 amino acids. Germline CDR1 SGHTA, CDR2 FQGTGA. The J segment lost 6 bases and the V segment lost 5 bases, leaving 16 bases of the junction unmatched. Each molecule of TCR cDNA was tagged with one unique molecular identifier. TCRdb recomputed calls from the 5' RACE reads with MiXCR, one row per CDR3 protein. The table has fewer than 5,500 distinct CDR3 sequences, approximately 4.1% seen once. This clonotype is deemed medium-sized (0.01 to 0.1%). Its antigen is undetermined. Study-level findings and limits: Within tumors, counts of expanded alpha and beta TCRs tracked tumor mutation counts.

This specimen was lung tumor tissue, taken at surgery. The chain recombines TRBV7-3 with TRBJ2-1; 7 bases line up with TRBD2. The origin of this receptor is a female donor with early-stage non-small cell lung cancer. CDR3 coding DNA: TGTGCCAGCAGCCTGCCCTCCTCTAGCGGAGGGAGCAATGAGCAGTTCTTC. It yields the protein CASSLPSSSGGSNEQFF.